This is a list of T cell receptor beta chains from one sample in a study of post-analysis software for immune sequencing data. TCRdb itself ran the PCR reads through MiXCR, one entry per CDR3 protein. The table shows approximately 250,000 distinct CDR3 sequences, with 36% occurring only once. Source material: blood. These receptors all stem from a girl under 18 with multiple sclerosis. CDR3s include the opening cysteine and the closing phenylalanine or tryptophan. Each record gives: V gene, D gene, J gene, clone size, CDR3 protein. A D gene is named only where the DNA matches it firmly. Some rows mark clone size as missing; the rest say once, few, many or name a class of expanded clone.

v_gene: TRBV25-1; d_gene: NA; j_gene: TRBJ2-3; abundance: NA; CDR3aa: CASSEFVGTDTQYF
v_gene: TRBV5-1; d_gene: NA; j_gene: TRBJ2-4; abundance: NA; CDR3aa: CASSLAGLENIQYF
v_gene: TRBV28; d_gene: TRBD1; j_gene: TRBJ2-1; abundance: many; CDR3aa: CASSTTGASHNEQFF
v_gene: TRBV12-3/TRBV12-4; d_gene: TRBD2; j_gene: TRBJ2-1; abundance: many; CDR3aa: CASSSRGGGRAKNEQFF
v_gene: TRBV28; d_gene: NA; j_gene: TRBJ1-4; abundance: many; CDR3aa: CASIPGSFNEKLFF
v_gene: TRBV20-1; d_gene: NA; j_gene: TRBJ2-2; abundance: NA; CDR3aa: CSARGRANTGELFF
v_gene: TRBV10-2; d_gene: TRBD1; j_gene: TRBJ2-3; abundance: NA; CDR3aa: CASSQDRGTDTQYF
v_gene: TRBV20-1; d_gene: TRBD2; j_gene: TRBJ2-5; abundance: few; CDR3aa: CSASGLAASYNEPYF
v_gene: TRBV7-6; d_gene: NA; j_gene: TRBJ2-7; abundance: NA; CDR3aa: CASSPTPGLSSYEQYF
v_gene: TRBV7-2; d_gene: NA; j_gene: TRBJ2-1; abundance: NA; CDR3aa: CASSPKGGYNEQFF
v_gene: TRBV10-3; d_gene: NA; j_gene: TRBJ2-1; abundance: many; CDR3aa: CAISESKGQFF
v_gene: TRBV29-1; d_gene: TRBD2; j_gene: TRBJ2-3; abundance: NA; CDR3aa: CSVFPLPGELAGGPGRTDTQYF
v_gene: TRBV3-1; d_gene: NA; j_gene: TRBJ1-5; abundance: many; CDR3aa: CASSQFGQKGNQPQHF
v_gene: TRBV14; d_gene: TRBD2; j_gene: TRBJ2-1; abundance: many; CDR3aa: CASSQGSSAGGPLYNEQFF
v_gene: TRBV5-1; d_gene: NA; j_gene: TRBJ1-2; abundance: few; CDR3aa: CASSPGGGQDYGYTF
v_gene: TRBV10-3; d_gene: NA; j_gene: TRBJ1-5; abundance: NA; CDR3aa: CASRRGILSNQPQHF
v_gene: TRBV7-2; d_gene: NA; j_gene: TRBJ2-1; abundance: many; CDR3aa: CASSLGRDNEQFF
v_gene: TRBV20-1; d_gene: TRBD1; j_gene: TRBJ1-5; abundance: many; CDR3aa: CSARDYGTGDNQPQHF
v_gene: TRBV5-1; d_gene: NA; j_gene: TRBJ2-2; abundance: few; CDR3aa: CASSFRGTGELFF
v_gene: TRBV20-1; d_gene: TRBD2; j_gene: TRBJ2-3; abundance: many; CDR3aa: CSASLFQGGTDTQYF
v_gene: TRBV28; d_gene: NA; j_gene: TRBJ2-3; abundance: NA; CDR3aa: CATRVAGAGDTQYF
v_gene: TRBV6-2/TRBV6-3; d_gene: TRBD1; j_gene: TRBJ2-7; abundance: few; CDR3aa: CASSHPTGGFYEQYF
v_gene: TRBV4-1; d_gene: TRBD2; j_gene: TRBJ2-1; abundance: once; CDR3aa: CASSQDYVLAGVGDNEQFF
v_gene: TRBV28; d_gene: NA; j_gene: TRBJ2-7; abundance: NA; CDR3aa: CAGSLRSHEAYEQYF
v_gene: TRBV4-1; d_gene: NA; j_gene: TRBJ2-1; abundance: NA; CDR3aa: CASSQLNWLYNEQFF
v_gene: TRBV7-2; d_gene: TRBD1; j_gene: TRBJ1-1; abundance: many; CDR3aa: CASSPWTGRTEAFF
v_gene: TRBV7-8; d_gene: NA; j_gene: TRBJ2-5; abundance: many; CDR3aa: CASSGRPQETQYF
v_gene: TRBV12-3/TRBV12-4; d_gene: TRBD2; j_gene: TRBJ2-3; abundance: many; CDR3aa: CASSTTSGRTDTQYF
v_gene: TRBV6-2/TRBV6-3; d_gene: TRBD1; j_gene: TRBJ1-5; abundance: few; CDR3aa: CASRLGQGYNQPQHF
v_gene: TRBV12-3/TRBV12-4; d_gene: NA; j_gene: TRBJ2-2; abundance: NA; CDR3aa: CASSRRTEPGGELFF
v_gene: TRBV5-1; d_gene: TRBD1; j_gene: TRBJ2-3; abundance: few; CDR3aa: CASSLTGTGGTDTQYF
v_gene: TRBV5-5; d_gene: NA; j_gene: TRBJ2-2; abundance: few; CDR3aa: CASSQGRLQTGELFF
v_gene: TRBV10-3; d_gene: TRBD2; j_gene: TRBJ2-7; abundance: NA; CDR3aa: CAISVEGGLSYEQYF
v_gene: TRBV20-1; d_gene: NA; j_gene: TRBJ2-3; abundance: NA; CDR3aa: CSARDLLAWTTDTQYF
v_gene: TRBV20-1; d_gene: NA; j_gene: TRBJ2-2; abundance: NA; CDR3aa: CSAKGQQDTGELFF
v_gene: TRBV7-3; d_gene: TRBD2; j_gene: TRBJ2-1; abundance: many; CDR3aa: CASSLGTSGRAAYNEQFF